These 13 T cell receptor beta chains came from one sample sequenced in a study of blood T cell repertoires in COVID-19. The table came from immunoSEQ multiplex PCR; TCRdb's copy has only in-frame clones and leaves some out. The repertoire holds 60,000 to 75,000 clones, 90% to 95% seen once, with about 7% in the top ten. Input material: peripheral blood. The receptor source for this set is a man between 40 and 49 years old with COVID-19, enrolled during active disease.

V is TRBV2 and J is TRBJ2-5; D is undetermined. CDR3 length equals 16 residues. Trimming pared 5 bases from V and 5 bases from J, leaving 21 bases between. CDR1 and CDR2 (germline): SNHLY, FYNNEI. The DNA of the CDR3 is TGTGCCAGCAGTCAACCCCTGACGCGGCGATCGGAGACCCAGTACTTC. It codes for CASSQPLTRRSETQYF.

The DNA for the CDR3 is TGTGCCAGCAGCTTGAATAGCGGGGCTTATTCACCCCTCCACTTT. This encodes CASSLNSGAYSPLHF. V gene TRBV5-4 combines with J gene TRBJ1-6; TRBD1 might be the D (5 bases). CDR3 length equals 15 residues. Germline V gene sequence: CDR1 SGHNT, CDR2 YYREEE (reference sequence). Trimming removed 1 base at V and 8 bases at J, with 13 bases between.

This chain connects TRBV7-2 to TRBJ2-3, with 12 bases matching TRBD2. Trimming removed 3 bases from V and 2 bases from J; junction bases left unmatched: 6. Germline V lookup: CDR1 SGHTA, CDR2 FQGNSA. This CDR3 is 17 amino acids long. The CDR3 nucleotides read TGTGCCAGCAGCTTCCGACTAGCGGGGGCCTTCACAGATACGCAGTATTTT. Translation: CASSFRLAGAFTDTQYF.

This clone was found once. The rearrangement uses TRBV5-1 and TRBJ2-3; 15 bases line up with TRBD2. Germline V lookup: CDR1 SGHRS, CDR2 YFSETQ. Trimming at V came to 5 bases and at J to 1 base, leaving 8 bases not matched to a gene. This CDR3 is built from 18 residues. The CDR3, as DNA: TGCGCCAGCAGGTGGACTAGCGGGGGGGCCCGTGGCACAGATACGCAGTATTTT. This encodes CASRWTSGGARGTDTQYF.

The chain couples TRBV30 to TRBJ1-3; 7 bases line up with TRBD1. Looked up from germline, CDR1 is GTSNPN and CDR2 is SVGIG (reference sequence). After removal of 2 bases from V and 0 bases from J, the junction contained 4 bases not matched to a gene. CDR3 length: 15 residues. Here the CDR3 DNA reads TGTGCCTGGAGTCCGGGACAGATCTCTGGAAACACCATATATTTT. It yields the protein CAWSPGQISGNTIYF.

This clone was detected once. The chain couples TRBV11-2 to TRBJ2-1; 14 nucleotides line up with TRBD2. The CDR3 contains 14 residues. Per the germline V gene, CDR1 is SGHAT and CDR2 is FQNNGV. Losses at the gene ends were 10 bases for V and 10 bases for J; bases not matched to a gene: 9. The CDR3 reads CATRRTSGGSEQFF. The CDR3 DNA reads TGTGCCACCAGAAGGACTAGCGGGGGGTCAGAGCAGTTCTTC.

Notes on this clone: Its ends do not fully match the called genes, so a read error is possible. This chain links TRBV6-5 with TRBJ1-2; TRBD1 matches 12 bases. This CDR3 has 12 amino acids. Germline CDR1 is MNHEY and CDR2 is SVGAGI. For the CDR3, the DNA is TGTGCCAGCAGCCTCCCGGGACAGGGGGCTTTTTTC. Its translation is CASSLPGQGAFF.

This clone was counted only a few times. V usage is TRBV6-1 and J usage is TRBJ2-4, with 11 bases aligning to TRBD1. V dropped 1 base and J dropped 11; count of bases not matched to a gene: 4. The length of the CDR3 is 14 residues. Germline CDR1 reads MNHNS; CDR2 reads SASEGT. The CDR3 bases are TGTGCCAGCAGTGAAGTAACGGGACAGGGGGTTCAGTACTTC. It translates to CASSEVTGQGVQYF.

The gene calls are TRBV10-2 and TRBJ1-6; D remains unclear. V lost 3 bases and J 6 bases, leaving 6 bases between the germline ends. The CDR3 sequence is 13 residues long. CDR1 is WSHSY, CDR2 SAAADI, per germline. The CDR3 DNA reads as TGCGCCAGCAGTGAAACAGCTAATTCACCCCTCCACTTT. Its protein product is CASSETANSPLHF.

This chain connects TRBV2 to TRBJ2-1; possible D gene TRBD1, 5 bases. Germline-derived CDR1 and CDR2 are SNHLY and FYNNEI. V shed 6 bases and J shed 4 bases, with 10 bases lying between them. The length of the CDR3 is 13 residues. DNA for the CDR3: TGTGCCAGCAGAAAGACAGAATACAATGAGCAGTTCTTC. This sequence encodes CASRKTEYNEQFF.

In its sample, this clone was seen once. The rearrangement joins TRBV2 to TRBJ2-7, with unresolved D. V lost 6 bases and J lost 3, with 6 bases in between. From germline, CDR1 is SNHLY and CDR2 FYNNEI. The CDR3 covers 11 residues. DNA of the CDR3: TGTGCCAGCAGAAACTACTACGAGCAGTACTTC. Translated: CASRNYYEQYF.

This chain uses TRBV5-6 with TRBJ1-1; D is unclear. The CDR3 runs to 12 residues. Trimming shortened V by 6 bases and J by 5 bases, and 11 bases separated the two germline ends. Looked up from germline, CDR1 is SGHDT and CDR2 is YYEEEE. This CDR3 reads CASTGVGTEAFF. The CDR3 DNA follows: TGTGCCAGCACCGGGGTTGGGACTGAAGCTTTCTTT.

The genes are TRBV5-1 and TRBJ2-2; 9 nucleotides align to TRBD1. Germline CDR1 reads SGHRS; CDR2 reads YFSETQ. Losses at the gene ends were 2 bases for V and 7 bases for J; bases not matched to a gene: 9. This CDR3 spans 16 amino acids. This CDR3 is CASSFDRGRVSGELFF. The CDR3 region has the DNA TGCGCCAGCAGCTTCGACAGGGGGAGGGTGAGCGGGGAGCTGTTTTTT.